The rows below give T cell receptor beta chains drawn from one sample of a study of T cells in tuberculosis. Sequencing was performed with immunoSEQ multiplex PCR; in TCRdb, only in-frame clones are kept and a portion is missing. The sample contains roughly 32,000 clones, approximately 93% of which appear only once. Sequencing was performed on PBMCs, taken at tuberculosis diagnosis. Source of these receptors: an adult with tuberculosis. Both conserved end residues are part of each CDR3. A D gene is named only where the DNA matches it firmly. The listing skips clone size in some rows; elsewhere it reads once, few, many or a size class.

j_gene: TRBJ1-1; v_gene: TRBV27; abundance: NA; d_gene: NA; CDR3aa: CASSFSRVTEAFF; CDR3nt: TGTGCCAGCAGTTTCTCCAGGGTCACTGAAGCTTTCTTT
j_gene: TRBJ1-5; v_gene: TRBV4-2; abundance: NA; d_gene: NA; CDR3aa: CASSQLETDQPQHF; CDR3nt: TGTGCCAGCAGCCAACTCGAGACAGATCAGCCCCAGCATTTT
j_gene: TRBJ2-1; v_gene: TRBV4-1; abundance: NA; d_gene: TRBD2; CDR3aa: CASSRGTSGGNNEQFF; CDR3nt: TGCGCCAGCAGCCGGGGGACTAGCGGGGGGAACAATGAGCAGTTCTTC
j_gene: TRBJ2-1; v_gene: TRBV7-2; abundance: once; d_gene: NA; CDR3aa: CASSLGGVKGGEQFF; CDR3nt: TGTGCCAGCAGCTTAGGGGGGGTGAAAGGTGGTGAGCAGTTCTTC
j_gene: TRBJ1-2; v_gene: TRBV5-6; abundance: few; d_gene: TRBD1; CDR3aa: CASSPGQGINYGYTF; CDR3nt: TGTGCCAGCAGCCCAGGACAGGGTATTAACTATGGCTACACCTTC
j_gene: TRBJ1-2; v_gene: TRBV19; abundance: NA; d_gene: NA; CDR3aa: CASSGQSYGYTF; CDR3nt: TGTGCCAGTAGTGGCCAGTCATATGGCTACACCTTC
j_gene: TRBJ2-5; v_gene: TRBV5-4; abundance: once; d_gene: TRBD1; CDR3aa: CASSSQGAGETQYF; CDR3nt: TGTGCCAGCAGCTCACAGGGGGCGGGGGAGACCCAGTACTTC
j_gene: TRBJ2-3; v_gene: TRBV29-1; abundance: NA; d_gene: TRBD1; CDR3aa: CSVEDYPGQGGQYF; CDR3nt: TGCAGCGTTGAAGATTACCCCGGACAGGGGGGGCAGTATTTT
j_gene: TRBJ2-1; v_gene: TRBV5-4; abundance: NA; d_gene: TRBD2; CDR3aa: CASSRGSGGALYNEQFF; CDR3nt: TGTGCCAGCAGCCGGGGTAGCGGGGGGGCCCTCTACAATGAGCAGTTCTTC
j_gene: TRBJ2-2; v_gene: TRBV18; abundance: NA; d_gene: NA; CDR3aa: CASSPPLLASLRSGELFF; CDR3nt: TGTGCCAGCTCACCACCGCTTTTAGCTAGCCTGCGATCCGGGGAGCTGTTTTTT
j_gene: TRBJ1-4; v_gene: TRBV29-1; abundance: NA; d_gene: NA; CDR3aa: CSVEEGSGSWTNEKLFF; CDR3nt: TGCAGCGTTGAGGAGGGGTCGGGGTCCTGGACTAATGAAAAACTGTTTTTT
j_gene: TRBJ2-1; v_gene: TRBV27; abundance: NA; d_gene: TRBD2; CDR3aa: CASSRIGGGWYEQFF; CDR3nt: TGTGCCAGCAGCCGCATCGGGGGGGGATGGTATGAGCAGTTCTTC
j_gene: TRBJ2-3; v_gene: TRBV5-4; abundance: NA; d_gene: NA; CDR3aa: CASSHIGVGTDTQYF; CDR3nt: TGTGCCAGCAGCCACATAGGAGTCGGCACAGATACGCAGTATTTT
j_gene: TRBJ1-3; v_gene: TRBV9; abundance: NA; d_gene: NA; CDR3aa: CASSVALFGNTIYF; CDR3nt: TGTGCCAGCAGCGTAGCTCTATTCGGAAACACCATATATTTT
j_gene: TRBJ1-6; v_gene: TRBV19; abundance: NA; d_gene: TRBD1; CDR3aa: CASSVRDRGVTLHF; CDR3nt: TGTGCCAGTAGCGTCCGGGACAGGGGGGTTACCCTCCACTTT
j_gene: TRBJ2-4; v_gene: TRBV5-1; abundance: NA; d_gene: TRBD2; CDR3aa: CASSLGTSEDIQYF; CDR3nt: TGCGCCAGCAGCTTGGGGACTAGCGAGGACATTCAGTACTTC
j_gene: TRBJ2-1; v_gene: TRBV27; abundance: once; d_gene: NA; CDR3aa: CASKDSYNEQFF; CDR3nt: TGTGCCAGCAAGGACTCATACAATGAGCAGTTCTTC
j_gene: TRBJ2-7; v_gene: TRBV6-6; abundance: NA; d_gene: NA; CDR3aa: CASSYDNSYEQYF; CDR3nt: TGTGCCAGCAGTTACGACAACTCCTACGAGCAGTACTTC
j_gene: TRBJ1-2; v_gene: TRBV10-3; abundance: NA; d_gene: TRBD1; CDR3aa: CAMGQGAVGYTF; CDR3nt: TGTGCCATGGGACAGGGGGCGGTTGGCTACACCTTC
j_gene: TRBJ1-2; v_gene: TRBV6-5; abundance: NA; d_gene: TRBD1; CDR3aa: CASSYGQGNYGYTF; CDR3nt: TGTGCCAGCAGTTACGGACAGGGGAACTATGGCTACACCTTC
j_gene: TRBJ1-3; v_gene: TRBV27; abundance: medium-sized; d_gene: NA; CDR3aa: CASSPSGGTSGNTIYF; CDR3nt: TGTGCCAGCAGCCCATCGGGGGGGACCTCTGGAAACACCATATATTTT
j_gene: TRBJ2-1; v_gene: TRBV4-1; abundance: NA; d_gene: NA; CDR3aa: CASSQKETSSYNEQFF; CDR3nt: TGCGCCAGCAGCCAAAAAGAAACAAGCTCCTACAATGAGCAGTTCTTC
j_gene: TRBJ1-1; v_gene: TRBV4-1; abundance: NA; d_gene: TRBD1; CDR3aa: CASSQDWALIPGGVTEAFF; CDR3nt: TGCGCCAGCAGCCAAGATTGGGCCCTGATTCCAGGGGGCGTAACTGAAGCTTTCTTT
j_gene: TRBJ2-6; v_gene: TRBV28; abundance: NA; d_gene: NA; CDR3aa: CASSSRREPNVLTF; CDR3nt: TGTGCCAGCAGTTCCAGGAGGGAGCCCAACGTCCTGACTTTC
j_gene: TRBJ1-2; v_gene: TRBV9; abundance: NA; d_gene: TRBD1; CDR3aa: CASSTSTGSRGYTF; CDR3nt: TGTGCCAGCAGCACCTCGACAGGGTCGCGCGGCTACACCTTC
j_gene: TRBJ1-1; v_gene: TRBV11-2; abundance: NA; d_gene: TRBD1; CDR3aa: CASSSGQGTTEAFF; CDR3nt: TGTGCCAGCAGCTCGGGACAGGGTACCACTGAAGCTTTCTTT
j_gene: TRBJ1-3; v_gene: TRBV2; abundance: NA; d_gene: NA; CDR3aa: CASKLPGSGNTIYF; CDR3nt: TGTGCCAGCAAGTTGCCAGGCTCTGGAAACACCATATATTTT
j_gene: TRBJ1-2; v_gene: TRBV10-3; abundance: once; d_gene: NA; CDR3aa: CAGTGSPGNGYTF; CDR3nt: TGTGCCGGTACAGGGTCCCCAGGCAATGGCTACACCTTC
j_gene: TRBJ1-1; v_gene: TRBV6-1; abundance: NA; d_gene: TRBD1; CDR3aa: CASSVRGYGAEAFF; CDR3nt: TGTGCCAGCAGTGTCAGGGGGTACGGTGCTGAAGCTTTCTTT
j_gene: TRBJ2-1; v_gene: TRBV5-1; abundance: NA; d_gene: TRBD2; CDR3aa: CASSTLAGTKDNEQFF; CDR3nt: TGCGCCAGCAGCACGTTAGCGGGCACCAAGGACAATGAGCAGTTCTTC
j_gene: TRBJ2-3; v_gene: TRBV4-1; abundance: once; d_gene: NA; CDR3aa: CASSPAQAPVYF; CDR3nt: TGCGCCAGCAGCCCCGCACAGGCGCCCGTGTATTTT
j_gene: TRBJ2-3; v_gene: TRBV11-2; abundance: few; d_gene: TRBD2; CDR3aa: CASSPLAGGLGADTQYF; CDR3nt: TGTGCCAGCAGCCCGTTAGCGGGGGGGCTTGGGGCAGATACGCAGTATTTT
j_gene: TRBJ2-1; v_gene: TRBV4-1; abundance: few; d_gene: TRBD1; CDR3aa: CASSQLITGVSYNEQFF; CDR3nt: TGCGCCAGCAGCCAGTTGATTACAGGGGTCTCCTACAATGAGCAGTTCTTC
j_gene: TRBJ2-7; v_gene: TRBV29-1; abundance: NA; d_gene: NA; CDR3aa: CSVGGSSYEQYF; CDR3nt: TGCAGCGTTGGGGGCAGCTCCTACGAGCAGTACTTC
j_gene: TRBJ2-3; v_gene: TRBV6-5; abundance: NA; d_gene: NA; CDR3aa: CASSYADTGRADTQYF; CDR3nt: TGTGCCAGCAGTTACGCGGACACAGGGCGCGCGGATACGCAGTATTTT
j_gene: TRBJ2-3; v_gene: TRBV15; abundance: NA; d_gene: NA; CDR3aa: CATSRGGHTSGDTQYF; CDR3nt: TGTGCCACCAGCAGAGGGGGACACACCTCGGGGGATACGCAGTATTTT
j_gene: TRBJ1-2; v_gene: TRBV5-6; abundance: once; d_gene: TRBD1; CDR3aa: CASSTTGVGWYGYTF; CDR3nt: TGTGCCAGCAGCACGACAGGGGTGGGGTGGTATGGCTACACCTTC
j_gene: TRBJ1-2; v_gene: TRBV6-1; abundance: NA; d_gene: NA; CDR3aa: CASSEWGGFNYGYTF; CDR3nt: TGTGCCAGCAGTGAATGGGGGGGATTTAACTATGGCTACACCTTC
j_gene: TRBJ2-4; v_gene: TRBV28; abundance: NA; d_gene: TRBD1; CDR3aa: CASSFEEAGGNIQYF; CDR3nt: TGTGCCAGCAGTTTCGAGGAGGCAGGGGGCAACATTCAGTACTTC
j_gene: TRBJ2-1; v_gene: TRBV2; abundance: NA; d_gene: TRBD2; CDR3aa: CASSETSGGANNEQFF; CDR3nt: TGTGCCAGCAGTGAAACTAGCGGGGGGGCTAACAATGAGCAGTTCTTC
j_gene: TRBJ1-1; v_gene: TRBV18; abundance: NA; d_gene: NA; CDR3aa: CASSPIGGAMNTEAFF; CDR3nt: TGTGCCAGCTCACCAATTGGGGGCGCGATGAACACTGAAGCTTTCTTT
j_gene: TRBJ2-7; v_gene: TRBV30; abundance: NA; d_gene: TRBD2; CDR3aa: CAWSVGTSGAYEQYF; CDR3nt: TGTGCCTGGAGTGTAGGGACTAGCGGGGCCTACGAGCAGTACTTC
j_gene: TRBJ2-7; v_gene: TRBV27; abundance: NA; d_gene: TRBD2; CDR3aa: CASSQSGGEQYF; CDR3nt: TGTGCCAGCAGTCAGAGCGGGGGGGAGCAGTACTTC
j_gene: TRBJ1-2; v_gene: TRBV4-1; abundance: NA; d_gene: NA; CDR3aa: CASSDLGRDTNYGYTF; CDR3nt: TGCGCCAGCAGCGACTTGGGGAGGGATACTAACTATGGCTACACCTTC
j_gene: TRBJ1-5; v_gene: TRBV28; abundance: once; d_gene: NA; CDR3aa: CASSFAGVGQPQHF; CDR3nt: TGTGCCAGCAGTTTCGCAGGGGTGGGTCAGCCCCAGCATTTT
j_gene: TRBJ2-3; v_gene: TRBV9; abundance: NA; d_gene: TRBD2; CDR3aa: CASSIALAGGSDTQYF; CDR3nt: TGTGCCAGCAGCATAGCACTAGCGGGAGGCTCAGATACGCAGTATTTT
j_gene: TRBJ1-5; v_gene: TRBV15; abundance: NA; d_gene: NA; CDR3aa: CATSRTPGNSNQPQHF; CDR3nt: TGTGCCACCAGCAGGACGCCAGGAAATAGCAATCAGCCCCAGCATTTT
j_gene: TRBJ1-4; v_gene: TRBV19; abundance: NA; d_gene: NA; CDR3aa: CASSEASATNEKLFF; CDR3nt: TGTGCCAGTAGTGAGGCGTCTGCAACTAATGAAAAACTGTTTTTT
j_gene: TRBJ1-1; v_gene: TRBV27; abundance: NA; d_gene: TRBD1; CDR3aa: CASSLSYMQGAVLGAFF; CDR3nt: TGTGCCAGCAGTTTATCTTACATGCAGGGGGCCGTTCTAGGAGCTTTCTTT
j_gene: TRBJ2-5; v_gene: TRBV7-9; abundance: few; d_gene: TRBD1; CDR3aa: CASRGQGAGETQYF; CDR3nt: TGTGCCAGCAGGGGACAGGGGGCGGGAGAGACCCAGTACTTC
j_gene: TRBJ1-2; v_gene: TRBV27; abundance: NA; d_gene: NA; CDR3aa: CASSSITLGINYGYTF; CDR3nt: TGTGCCAGCAGTTCTATAACCCTCGGGATAAACTATGGCTACACCTTC
j_gene: TRBJ1-1; v_gene: TRBV5-1; abundance: NA; d_gene: TRBD1; CDR3aa: CASSLDRTGVELERNTEAFF; CDR3nt: TGCGCCAGCAGCTTGGATCGGACAGGGGTCGAGTTAGAACGGAACACTGAAGCTTTCTTT
j_gene: TRBJ2-7; v_gene: TRBV19; abundance: NA; d_gene: NA; CDR3aa: CASSLLNSYEQYF; CDR3nt: TGTGCCAGTAGTTTACTTAACTCCTACGAGCAGTACTTC